A single sample gave rise to the 20 T cell receptor beta chains below, sequenced in a study of blood T cell repertoires in COVID-19. Clones were sequenced by immunoSEQ multiplex PCR, and TCRdb holds only the in-frame ones, with some missing. The data show over 85,000 clones, roughly 82% seen once. Sample: peripheral blood. These receptors originate from a human donor in a cohort sampled during active COVID-19.

V and J are TRBV5-1 and TRBJ1-2; possible D gene TRBD1, 6 bases. Germline assignment: CDR1 SGHRS and CDR2 YFSETQ. CDR3 length: 17 residues. Trimming left V 4 bases short and J 6 bases short, with 25 bases between. CDR3 nucleotide sequence: TGCGCCAGCAGCGGGGGCCCCCAGGACGGCTTTCAGAATGGCTACACCTTC. This encodes CASSGGPQDGFQNGYTF.

The chain couples TRBV11-3 to TRBJ2-3, with 13 bases that match TRBD2. Trimming took 1 base from V and 7 from J; bases not matched to a gene: 2. CDR1 is SGHNT and CDR2 is YENEEA in the germline V gene. The CDR3 has 15 amino acids. CDR3 coding DNA: TGTGCCAGCAGCTTAGGACTAGCGGGGGGTCATACGCAGTATTTT. Translated, it gives CASSLGLAGGHTQYF.

Remarks on this clone: Its ends do not fully match the called genes, so a read error is possible. The V call is TRBV6-1, the J call TRBJ2-6, with D maybe TRBD2 (6 bases). This CDR3 region has 13 residues. Germline assignment: CDR1 MNHNS and CDR2 SASEGT. Here the CDR3 DNA reads TGTGCCAGCAGTGAAGTGGCGGGGTCGGGACTTTCTTTC. Translation: CASSEVAGSGLSF.

This sequence joins TRBV30 and TRBJ2-5, with 11 positions matching TRBD2. This CDR3 has 17 residues. Germline assignment: CDR1 GTSNPN and CDR2 SVGIG (reference sequence). J gave up 2 bases and V 5 bases, and 13 bases lay outside the gene matches. The CDR3 DNA is TGTGCCTGGGAGACTAGCGGGGCTTTGACCCTTCAAGAGACCCAGTACTTC. Amino acids: CAWETSGALTLQETQYF.

The CDR3 nucleotides are TGTGCCAGCAGACCCCCAGGCTTTGGCTACACCTTC. It yields the protein CASRPPGFGYTF. This chain connects TRBV28 to TRBJ1-2; D gene unclear. The V end was cut by 6 bases, the J end by 7 bases, with 12 bases between. The CDR3 extends over 12 amino acids. CDR1 MDHEN and CDR2 SYDVKM come from the germline V gene.

V is TRBV5-1 and J is TRBJ2-5, with 9 bases identical to TRBD2. After removal of 2 bases from V and 4 bases from J, the junction contained 6 bases not matched to a gene. The CDR3 extends over 15 amino acids. Germline lookup yields CDR1 SGHRS and CDR2 YFSETQ. CDR3 sequence reads: CASSFTSGRTETQYF. The DNA for the CDR3 is TGCGCCAGCAGCTTTACTAGCGGGCGAACAGAGACCCAGTACTTC.

This chain uses TRBV30 with TRBJ2-5, with a possible D match to TRBD1 (5 bases). CDR3 size: 15 residues. V lost 0 bases and J lost 0, with 11 bases in between. The germline V gene encodes CDR1 GTSNPN and CDR2 SVGIG (reference sequence). The CDR3 DNA is TGTGCCTGGAGTGTACCGAAGGGGTACCAAGAGACCCAGTACTTC. It codes for CAWSVPKGYQETQYF.

The J gene is TRBJ2-3, the V gene TRBV7-3; 12 positions match TRBD2. V lost 4 bases to trimming and J lost 6 bases; unmatched junction nucleotides: 5. The CDR3 has 15 residues. CDR1 is SGHTA, CDR2 FQGTGA, per germline. The CDR3 DNA is TGTGCCAGCAGCTCTAGCGGGGGGGCATATGATACGCAGTATTTT. It translates to CASSSSGGAYDTQYF.

The V gene is TRBV3-1 (or the pseudogene TRBV3-2), the J gene TRBJ2-5; a weak D match, TRBD1 (5 bases). The germline V gene has CDR1 LGHDT and CDR2 YNNKEL (reference sequence). The CDR3 length is 14 residues. Trimming removed 2 bases from V and 4 bases from J, with 11 bases in between. The CDR3: CASSQKQGLETQYF. The CDR3 DNA reads TGTGCCAGCAGCCAAAAGCAGGGCCTAGAGACCCAGTACTTC.

The chain combines TRBV3-1 (or the pseudogene TRBV3-2) with TRBJ1-3, with 7 bases fitting TRBD1. Trimming cost V 1 base and J 4 bases; bases outside gene matches: 13. Per the germline V gene, CDR1 is LGHDT and CDR2 is YNNKEL (reference sequence). The CDR3 extends over 18 amino acids. DNA for the CDR3: TGTGCCAGCAGCCAAGTATTTGGGGTTAGGGGGCAGGGAAACACCATATATTTT. It codes for CASSQVFGVRGQGNTIYF.

This clone was observed a few times. The V and J genes are TRBV16 and TRBJ1-5; D may be TRBD1 (5 bases). Trimming cost V 2 bases and J 4 bases, with 15 bases left between them. CDR1 is KGHSY, CDR2 FQNENV, per germline. The CDR3 consists of 16 residues. CDR3 DNA sequence: TGTGCCAGCAGCCAAAGCGGGGCCCCCAAAAATCAGCCCCAGCATTTT. It yields the protein CASSQSGAPKNQPQHF.

The chain joins TRBV6-5 to TRBJ2-5; 9 bases agree with TRBD2. The ends lost 8 bases at V and 2 bases at J; junction bases unmatched: 6. The length of the CDR3 is 14 residues. Germline CDR1 reads MNHEY; CDR2 reads SVGAGI. CDR3: CASARGGAQETQYF. The CDR3 DNA is TGTGCCAGCGCTCGCGGGGGGGCTCAAGAGACCCAGTACTTC.

CDR3 region: CASSFSDSPLHF. The CDR3 DNA reads as TGTGCCAGCAGCTTTTCCGATTCACCCCTCCACTTT. The chain couples TRBV7-9 to TRBJ1-6; D is unresolved. The V end lost 3 bases, the J end lost 8 bases, and 5 bases lay between the germline ends. The CDR3 is 12 amino acids. The germline gives CDR1 SEHNR, CDR2 FQNEAQ (reference sequence). Using reference TRBV7-9 and TRBJ1-6 for the parts outside the CDR3, the full variable domain is DTGVSQNPRHKITKRGQNVTFRCDPISEHNRLYWYRQTLGQGPEFLTYFQNEAQLEKSRLLSDRFSAERPKGSFSTLEIQRTEQGDSAMYLCASSFSDSPLHFGNGTRLTVT.

The V gene is TRBV6-2 or TRBV6-3, the J gene TRBJ2-7; 8 bases are shared with TRBD1. The CDR3 totals 17 residues. CDR1 is MNHEY, CDR2 SVGEGT, per germline. The V and J ends lost 5 bases and 2 bases, in that order; junction bases with no gene match: 14. CDR3 coding DNA: TGTGCCAGCAGTGACCCCGGCGGGACAGGCAAGGCCTACGAGCAGTACTTC. Translating gives CASSDPGGTGKAYEQYF.

This clone came up once. The rearrangement uses TRBV27 and TRBJ1-1; possibly TRBD1 for D (6 bases). Germline-derived CDR1 and CDR2 are MNHEY and SMNVEV (reference sequence). The CDR3 contains 15 residues. V was cut by 6 bases and J by 0 bases, with 14 bases left in between. The chain's CDR3 is CASSKTWTVNTEAFF. The CDR3 DNA is TGTGCCAGCAGCAAGACTTGGACAGTGAACACTGAAGCTTTCTTT.

Here the CDR3 DNA reads TGTGCCAGCAGCCAAGCGGGGACAGATACGCAGTATTTT. The encoded protein is CASSQAGTDTQYF. The chain links TRBV3-1 (or the pseudogene TRBV3-2) to TRBJ2-3; TRBD2 is a possible D gene (5 bases). Germline CDR1 reads LGHDT; CDR2 reads YNNKEL (reference sequence). The CDR3 loop spans 13 amino acids. Trimming took off 1 base at V and 3 bases at J, with 5 bases between the two ends.

The gene calls are TRBV2 and TRBJ1-6, with D uncertain. Germline V CDR1 and CDR2: SNHLY, FYNNEI. This CDR3 comprises 16 residues. Trimming stripped 1 base from V and 0 bases from J, with 7 bases between. This CDR3 reads CASSEGLSSYNSPLHF. The CDR3 DNA reads as TGTGCCAGCAGTGAAGGCCTAAGCTCCTATAATTCACCCCTCCACTTT.

The chain links TRBV7-9 to TRBJ2-3; weak D call: TRBD1 (6 bases). V lost 4 bases, J lost 5 bases, and 13 bases lay in between. The length of the CDR3 is 14 residues. CDR1 is SEHNR, CDR2 FQNEAQ, per germline (reference sequence). CDR3 in amino acids: CASSSSEGGDTQYF. The CDR3, as DNA: TGTGCCAGCAGCTCCAGTGAAGGGGGAGATACGCAGTATTTT.

The CDR3 nucleotides read TGTGCCAGCAGTGAACAATCCTACGAGCAGTACTTC. This sequence encodes CASSEQSYEQYF. The gene calls are TRBV2 and TRBJ2-7, with D unclear. Germline V gives CDR1 SNHLY, CDR2 FYNNEI. The CDR3 consists of 12 residues. Deletions cut 2 bases from V and 1 base from J, with 3 bases between.

The V gene is TRBV5-1, the J gene TRBJ2-3; 7 positions agree with TRBD2. V dropped 1 base and J dropped 1; count of bases not matched to a gene: 0. This CDR3 spans 14 amino acids. CDR1 is SGHRS, CDR2 YFSETQ, per germline. The CDR3 reads CASSLTSGTDTQYF. CDR3 coding DNA: TGCGCCAGCAGCTTGACTAGCGGCACAGATACGCAGTATTTT.